This T cell receptor (beta chain) was recovered during a study of CD8+ T cells in alopecia areata. Extraction of RNA preceded its reverse transcription into cDNA, which served as the sequencing template. Sequencing was performed with immunoSEQ multiplex PCR; in TCRdb, only in-frame clones are kept and a portion is missing. The sample lists about 140,000 clones; around 83% were seen once. Germline CDR1 MGHDK, CDR2 SYGVNS. Trimming removed 2 bases from V and 0 bases from J, with 14 bases in between. CDR3 length: 16 amino acids. Treatment given: oral pan-JAK inhibitor, 5-10 mg twice daily. Notes on this clone: Antigen unknown.

Study conclusions and caveats: Although TCR sharing was seen in mice, sharing across patients was less clear, possibly for HLA-related reasons.

The V and J genes are TRBV25-1 and TRBJ2-7; a possible D gene is TRBD2 (6 bases). The sample consisted of CD8+ T cells sorted from blood, taken at week 4, from a patient treated with tofacitinib. The clonotype comes from a human donor with alopecia areata. In DNA, the CDR3 is TGTGCCAGCAGTGAAGGGGAGGACCGCATCTCCTACGAGCAGTACTTC. Translated: CASSEGEDRISYEQYF.